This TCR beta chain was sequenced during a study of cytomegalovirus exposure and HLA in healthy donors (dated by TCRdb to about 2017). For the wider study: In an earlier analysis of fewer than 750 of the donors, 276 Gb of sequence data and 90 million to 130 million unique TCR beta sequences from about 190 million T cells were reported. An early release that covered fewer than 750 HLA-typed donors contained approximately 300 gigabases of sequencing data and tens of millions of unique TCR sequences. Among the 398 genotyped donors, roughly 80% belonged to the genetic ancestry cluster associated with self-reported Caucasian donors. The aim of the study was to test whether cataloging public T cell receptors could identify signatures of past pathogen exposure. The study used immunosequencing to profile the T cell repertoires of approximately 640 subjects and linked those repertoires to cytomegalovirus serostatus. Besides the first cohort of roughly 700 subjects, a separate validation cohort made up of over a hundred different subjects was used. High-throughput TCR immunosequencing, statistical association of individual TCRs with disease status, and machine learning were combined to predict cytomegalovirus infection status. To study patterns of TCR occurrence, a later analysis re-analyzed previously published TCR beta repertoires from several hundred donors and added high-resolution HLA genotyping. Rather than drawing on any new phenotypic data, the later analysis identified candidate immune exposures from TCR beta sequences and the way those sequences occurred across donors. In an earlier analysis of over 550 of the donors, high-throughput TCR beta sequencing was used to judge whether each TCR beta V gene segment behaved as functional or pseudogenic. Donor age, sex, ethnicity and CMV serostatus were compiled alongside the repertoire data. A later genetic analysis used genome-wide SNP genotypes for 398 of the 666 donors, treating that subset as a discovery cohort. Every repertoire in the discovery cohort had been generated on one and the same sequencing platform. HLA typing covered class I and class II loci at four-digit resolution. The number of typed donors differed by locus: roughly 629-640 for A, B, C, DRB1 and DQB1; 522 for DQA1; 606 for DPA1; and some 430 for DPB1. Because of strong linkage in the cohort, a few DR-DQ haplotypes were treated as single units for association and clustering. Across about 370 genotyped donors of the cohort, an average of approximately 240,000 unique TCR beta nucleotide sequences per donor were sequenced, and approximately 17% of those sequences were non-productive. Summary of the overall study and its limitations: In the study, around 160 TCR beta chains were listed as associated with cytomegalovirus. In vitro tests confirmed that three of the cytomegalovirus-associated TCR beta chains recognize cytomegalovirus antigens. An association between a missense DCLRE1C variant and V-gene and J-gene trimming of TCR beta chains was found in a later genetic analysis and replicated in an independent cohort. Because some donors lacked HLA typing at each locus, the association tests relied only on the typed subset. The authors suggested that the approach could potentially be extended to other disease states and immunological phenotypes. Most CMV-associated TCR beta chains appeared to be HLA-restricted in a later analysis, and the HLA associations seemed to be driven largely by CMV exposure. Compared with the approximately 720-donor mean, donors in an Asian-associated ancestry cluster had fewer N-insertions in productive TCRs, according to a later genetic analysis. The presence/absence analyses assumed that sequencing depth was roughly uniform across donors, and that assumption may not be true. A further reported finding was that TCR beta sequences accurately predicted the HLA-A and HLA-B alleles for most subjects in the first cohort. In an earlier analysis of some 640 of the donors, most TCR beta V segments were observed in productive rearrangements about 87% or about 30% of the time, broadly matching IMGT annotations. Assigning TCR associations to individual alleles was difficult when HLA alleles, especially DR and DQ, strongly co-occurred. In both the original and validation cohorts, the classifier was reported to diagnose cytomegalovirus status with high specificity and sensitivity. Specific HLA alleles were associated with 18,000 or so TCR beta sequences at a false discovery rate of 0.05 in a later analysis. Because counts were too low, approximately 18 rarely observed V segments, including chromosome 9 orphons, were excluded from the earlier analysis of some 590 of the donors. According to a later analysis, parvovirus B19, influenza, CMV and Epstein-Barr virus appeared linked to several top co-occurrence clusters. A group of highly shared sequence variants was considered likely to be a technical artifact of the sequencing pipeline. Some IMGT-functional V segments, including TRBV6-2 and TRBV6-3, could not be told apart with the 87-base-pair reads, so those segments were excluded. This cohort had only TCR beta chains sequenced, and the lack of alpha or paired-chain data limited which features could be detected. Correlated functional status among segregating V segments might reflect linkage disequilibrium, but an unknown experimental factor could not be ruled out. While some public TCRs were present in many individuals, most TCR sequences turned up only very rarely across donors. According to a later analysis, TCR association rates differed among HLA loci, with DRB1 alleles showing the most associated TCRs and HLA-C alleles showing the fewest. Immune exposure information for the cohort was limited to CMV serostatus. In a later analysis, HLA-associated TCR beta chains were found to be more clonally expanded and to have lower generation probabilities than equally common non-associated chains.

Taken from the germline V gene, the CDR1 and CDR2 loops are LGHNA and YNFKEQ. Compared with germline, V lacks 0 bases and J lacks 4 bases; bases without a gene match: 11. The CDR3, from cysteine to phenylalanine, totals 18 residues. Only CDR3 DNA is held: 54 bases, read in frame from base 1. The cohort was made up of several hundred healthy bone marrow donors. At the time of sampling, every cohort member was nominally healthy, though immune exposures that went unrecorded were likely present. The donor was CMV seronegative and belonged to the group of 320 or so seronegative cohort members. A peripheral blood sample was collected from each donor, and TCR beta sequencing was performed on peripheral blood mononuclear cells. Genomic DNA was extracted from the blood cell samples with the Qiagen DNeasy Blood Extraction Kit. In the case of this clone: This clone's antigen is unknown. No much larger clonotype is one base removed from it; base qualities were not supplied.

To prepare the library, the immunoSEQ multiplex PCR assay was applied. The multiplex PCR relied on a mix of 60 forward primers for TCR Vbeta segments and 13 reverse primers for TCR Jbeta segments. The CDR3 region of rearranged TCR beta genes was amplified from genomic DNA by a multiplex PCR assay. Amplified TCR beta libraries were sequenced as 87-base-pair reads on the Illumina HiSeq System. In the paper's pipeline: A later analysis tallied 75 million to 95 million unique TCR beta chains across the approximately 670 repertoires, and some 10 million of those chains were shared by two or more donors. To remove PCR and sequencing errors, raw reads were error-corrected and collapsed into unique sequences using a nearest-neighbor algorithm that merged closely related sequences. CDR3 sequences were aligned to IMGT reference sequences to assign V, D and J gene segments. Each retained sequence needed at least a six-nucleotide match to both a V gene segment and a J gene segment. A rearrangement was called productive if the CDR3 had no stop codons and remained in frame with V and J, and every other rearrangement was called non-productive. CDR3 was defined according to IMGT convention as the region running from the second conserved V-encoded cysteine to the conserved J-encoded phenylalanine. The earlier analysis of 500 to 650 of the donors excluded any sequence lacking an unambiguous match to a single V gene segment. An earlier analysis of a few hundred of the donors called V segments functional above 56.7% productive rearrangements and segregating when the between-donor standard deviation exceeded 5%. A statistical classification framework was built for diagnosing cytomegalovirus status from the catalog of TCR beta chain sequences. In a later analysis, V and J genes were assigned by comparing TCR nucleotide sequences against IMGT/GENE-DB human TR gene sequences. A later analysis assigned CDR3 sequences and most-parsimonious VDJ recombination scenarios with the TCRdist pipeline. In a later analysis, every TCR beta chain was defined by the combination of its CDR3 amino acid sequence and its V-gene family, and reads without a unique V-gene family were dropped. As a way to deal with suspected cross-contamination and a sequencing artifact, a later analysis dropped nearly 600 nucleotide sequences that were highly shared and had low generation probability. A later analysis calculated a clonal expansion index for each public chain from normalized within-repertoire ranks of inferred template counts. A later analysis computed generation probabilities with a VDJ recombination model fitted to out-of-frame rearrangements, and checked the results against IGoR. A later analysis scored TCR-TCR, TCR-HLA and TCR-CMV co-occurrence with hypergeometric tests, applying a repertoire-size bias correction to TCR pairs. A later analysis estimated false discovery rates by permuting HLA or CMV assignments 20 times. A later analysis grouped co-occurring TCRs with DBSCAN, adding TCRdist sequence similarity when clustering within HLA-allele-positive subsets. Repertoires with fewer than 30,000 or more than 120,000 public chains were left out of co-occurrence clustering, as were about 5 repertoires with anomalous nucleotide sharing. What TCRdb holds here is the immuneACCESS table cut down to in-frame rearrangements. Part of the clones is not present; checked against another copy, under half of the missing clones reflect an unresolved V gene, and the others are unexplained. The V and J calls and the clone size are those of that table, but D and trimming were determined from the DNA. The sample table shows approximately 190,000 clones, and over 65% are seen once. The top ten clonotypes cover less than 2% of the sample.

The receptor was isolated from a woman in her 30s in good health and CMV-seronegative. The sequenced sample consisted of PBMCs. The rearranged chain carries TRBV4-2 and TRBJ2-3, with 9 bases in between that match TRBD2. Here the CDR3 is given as CASSQDGPRGGRADTQYF. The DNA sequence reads TGTGCCAGCAGCCAAGATGGGCCCCGGGGCGGGAGGGCAGATACGCAGTATTTT.